This T cell receptor (beta chain) was sequenced for a study of shared clonotypes between healthy human individuals. Study details: Each donor had three CD4 naive, three CD4 memory, two CD8 naive and one CD8 memory plate. Study-wide points: Deeper or shallower sequencing was expected to change how clonotypes are shared among donors. Genetic and exposure-history diversity was limited by the small donor number.

Germline V CDR1 and CDR2: SGHRS, YFSETQ. The CDR3 length is 14 residues. After removal of 5 bases from V and 5 bases from J, the junction contained 8 bases not matched to a gene. Naive CD8 cells, CD45RO-negative and positively selected for CCR7, excluded terminally differentiated effector memory CD45RA+ cells. Method: immunoSEQ multiplex PCR; TCRdb's copy keeps in-frame clones and lacks some. The table lists around 650,000 clones, roughly 96% of them singletons. Of note for this clone: Its specificity is unknown.

Material for sequencing was naive CD8+ T cells sorted from blood. V gene TRBV5-1 combines with J gene TRBJ2-5; 8 positions match TRBD2. This sequence was found in a woman in her 30s in good health. Written as DNA, the CDR3 is TGCGCCAGCAGTCCGGCGGGGGGCCGGGAGACCCAGTACTTC. The encoded protein is CASSPAGGRETQYF.